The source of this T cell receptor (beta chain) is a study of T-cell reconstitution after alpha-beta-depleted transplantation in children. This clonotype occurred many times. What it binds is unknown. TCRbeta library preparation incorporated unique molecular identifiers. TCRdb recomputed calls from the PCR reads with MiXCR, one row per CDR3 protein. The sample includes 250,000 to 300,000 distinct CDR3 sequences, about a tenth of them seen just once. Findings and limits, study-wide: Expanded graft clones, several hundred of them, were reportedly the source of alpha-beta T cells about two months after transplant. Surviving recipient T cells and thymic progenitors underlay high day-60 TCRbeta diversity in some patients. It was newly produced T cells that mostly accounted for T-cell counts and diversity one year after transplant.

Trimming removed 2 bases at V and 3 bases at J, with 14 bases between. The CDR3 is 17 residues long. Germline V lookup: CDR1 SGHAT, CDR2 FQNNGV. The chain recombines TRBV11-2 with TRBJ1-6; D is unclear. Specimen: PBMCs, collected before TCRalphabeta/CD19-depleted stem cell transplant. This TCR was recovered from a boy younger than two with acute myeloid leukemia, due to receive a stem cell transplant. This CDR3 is CASSLKFAPHYNSPLHF. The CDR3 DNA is TGTGCCAGCAGCTTAAAATTTGCCCCACACTATAATTCACCCCTCCACTTT.